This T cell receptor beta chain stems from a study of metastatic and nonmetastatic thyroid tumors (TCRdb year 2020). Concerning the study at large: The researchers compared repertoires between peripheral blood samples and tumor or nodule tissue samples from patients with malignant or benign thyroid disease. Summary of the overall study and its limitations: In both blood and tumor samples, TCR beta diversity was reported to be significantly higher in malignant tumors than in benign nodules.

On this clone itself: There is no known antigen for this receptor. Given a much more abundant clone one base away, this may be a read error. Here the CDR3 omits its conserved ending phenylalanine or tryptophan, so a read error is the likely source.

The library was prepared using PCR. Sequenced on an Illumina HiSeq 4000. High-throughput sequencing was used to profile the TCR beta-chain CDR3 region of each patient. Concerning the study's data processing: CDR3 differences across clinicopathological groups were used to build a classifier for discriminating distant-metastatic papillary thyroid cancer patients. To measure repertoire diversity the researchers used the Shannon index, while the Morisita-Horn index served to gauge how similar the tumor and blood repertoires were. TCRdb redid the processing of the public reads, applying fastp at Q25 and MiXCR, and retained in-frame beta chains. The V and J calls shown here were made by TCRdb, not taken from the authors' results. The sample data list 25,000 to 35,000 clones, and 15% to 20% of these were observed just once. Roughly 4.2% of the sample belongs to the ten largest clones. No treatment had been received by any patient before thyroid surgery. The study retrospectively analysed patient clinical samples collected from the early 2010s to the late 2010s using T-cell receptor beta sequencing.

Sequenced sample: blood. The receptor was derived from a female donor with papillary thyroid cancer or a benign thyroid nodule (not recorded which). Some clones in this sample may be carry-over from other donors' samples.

The DNA sequence follows: TGCGCCAGCATCCCGACAGCGGGTCACAATGAGCAGTTCTCC. It translates to CASIPTAGHNEQFS. This sequence uses TRBV5-1 and TRBJ2-1; the D gene is perhaps TRBD2, from 6 matching bases. CDR1 is given as SGHRS and CDR2 as YFSETQ, both from the germline V gene. Trimming removed 6 bases from V and 5 bases from J, leaving 15 bases between the germline ends. The CDR3 numbers 14 amino acids, ends counted. Of the read, only the CDR3 DNA is kept; its 42 bases are in frame from base 1.